A single sample is the source of the 11 T cell receptor beta chains below, sequenced in a study of T cells in Graves' hyperthyroidism and ophthalmopathy (dated by TCRdb to about 2019). The library was prepared using multiplex PCR. Sequencing was carried out with an Illumina HiSeq 2000. Amplification of TCR beta CDR3 regions was carried out from RNA transcripts. A first-round RT-PCR of the TCR CDR3 used the HTBI primer set with the Qiagen OneStep RT-PCR kit. TCRdb reworked the public reads: Q25 trimming with fastp, MiXCR clone assembly, productive beta chains retained. Each entry merges the rows of one CDR3 protein and shows their most common DNA and genes. Across this sample there are hundreds of thousands of distinct CDR3 sequences, with around 15% seen only once. Approximately 13% of the sample is in the top ten clones. Source material: blood. All receptors derive from a man aged 18 to 29 with Graves' ophthalmopathy.

In regard to this clonotype: This may stem from a read error, because a much larger clone lies one nucleotide away. The J gene is TRBJ1-5, the V gene TRBV5-6; the D is unclear. V lost 7 bases to trimming and J lost 3 bases, with 8 bases between them. Germline CDR1 is SGHDT and CDR2 is YYEEEE. There are 12 residues in the CDR3. As DNA, the CDR3 is TGTGCCAGCGCGTATGACAATCAGCCCCAGCATTTT. It codes for CASAYDNQPQHF. The full variable domain, rest sourced from reference TRBV5-6 and TRBJ1-5, is DAGVTQSPTHLIKTRGQQVTLRCSPKSGHDTVSWYQQALGQGPQFIFQYYEEEERQRGNFPDRFSGHQFPNYSSELNVNALLLGDSALYLCASAYDNQPQHFGDGTRLSIL.

The gene calls are TRBV12-3 or TRBV12-4 and TRBJ1-6, with TRBD1 matching over 7 bases. Trimming took 6 bases from V and 10 from J; bases not matched to a gene: 6. The CDR3 length is 13 residues. This chain's CDR3 is CASRWDSGSPLHF. The CDR3 DNA sequence: TGTGCCAGCAGATGGGACAGTGGCTCACCCCTCCACTTT.

CDR3 amino acids: CASSLTSGGPSYEQYF. The CDR3 bases are TGCGCCAGCAGCTTGACCAGCGGGGGCCCGTCCTACGAGCAGTACTTC. The chain carries TRBV5-1 and TRBJ2-7; 8 bases align to TRBD2. V dropped 1 base and J dropped 1; count of bases not matched to a gene: 7. From germline, CDR1 is SGHRS and CDR2 YFSETQ. CDR3 length: 16 amino acids. The variable domain in full, with the rest retrieved from reference TRBV5-1 and TRBJ2-7, is KAGVTQTPRYLIKTRGQQVTLSCSPISGHRSVSWYQQTPGQGLQFLFEYFSETQRNKGNFPGRFSGRQFSNSRSEMNVSTLELGDSALYLCASSLTSGGPSYEQYFGPGTRLTVT.

In the case of this clonotype: It may be a read error: a sequence one base away is much more abundant. It is likely a read error, because the conserved phenylalanine at the end of the CDR3 is missing. This chain uses TRBV5-1 with TRBJ1-1; D remains ambiguous. The V end was cut by 0 bases, the J end by 1 base, with 10 bases between. Germline CDR1 SGHRS, CDR2 YFSETQ. There are 15 residues in the CDR3. The chain's CDR3 is CASSLEGSRNTEAFL. The CDR3, as DNA: TGCGCCAGCAGCTTGGAGGGCTCCAGGAACACTGAAGCTTTCCTT.

Only a few counts were recorded for this clonotype. V gene TRBV7-2 combines with J gene TRBJ2-2, with a tentative D call TRBD2 (6 bases). The CDR3 contains 13 residues. V was trimmed by 1 base and J by 7 bases, leaving 7 bases between them. Germline assignment: CDR1 SGHTA and CDR2 FQGNSA. The CDR3 sequence is CASSLVSGGELFF. The CDR3 DNA reads TGTGCCAGCAGCTTAGTTAGCGGCGGGGAGCTGTTTTTT. The variable domain in full, with the rest retrieved from reference TRBV7-2 and TRBJ2-2, is GAGVSQSPSNKVTEKGKDVELRCDPISGHTALYWYRQSLGQGLEFLIYFQGNSAPDKSGLPSDRFSAERTGGSVSTLTIQRTQQEDSAVYLCASSLVSGGELFFGEGSRLTVL.

This clonotype was counted between two and nine times. V gene TRBV4-1 combines with J gene TRBJ2-5, with D possibly being TRBD2 (5 bases). V shed 0 bases and J shed 3 bases, with 11 bases lying between them. Germline V gives CDR1 MGHRA, CDR2 YSYEKL. This CDR3 spans 15 amino acids. CDR3 sequence reads: CASSQEVGNKETQYF. Written as DNA, the CDR3 is TGCGCCAGCAGCCAAGAGGTCGGGAATAAAGAGACCCAGTACTTC.

Ten or more counts support this clonotype. The chain combines TRBV2 with TRBJ2-1; perhaps TRBD2 as D (6 bases). The germline V gene encodes CDR1 SNHLY and CDR2 FYNNEI. CDR3 size: 15 residues. Trimming left V 3 bases short and J 0 bases short, with 9 bases between. The CDR3 sequence is CASSEPGLSYNEQFF. As DNA, the CDR3 is TGTGCCAGCAGTGAGCCGGGACTCTCCTACAATGAGCAGTTCTTC.

This clonotype occurred a few times. V and J are TRBV20-1 and TRBJ2-3; 10 bases fit TRBD2. Germline CDR1 and CDR2: DFQATT and SNEGSKA (reference sequence). This CDR3 has 15 amino acids. V shed 6 bases and J 2 bases; nucleotides not matched to a gene: 8. CDR3 sequence reads: CSAEGLAGVTDTQYF. The CDR3 region has the DNA TGCAGTGCCGAAGGCCTAGCGGGAGTCACAGATACGCAGTATTTT.

This clonotype appeared many times. V gene TRBV12-3 or TRBV12-4 combines with J gene TRBJ1-1; no definite D call. The V end was cut by 6 bases, the J end by 5 bases, with 16 bases between. The CDR3 has 14 residues. The CDR3 region is CASSLSEGLTEAFF. The CDR3, as DNA: TGTGCCAGCAGCCTGAGTGAGGGTTTAACTGAAGCTTTCTTT.

This clonotype was counted at least ten times. The chain couples TRBV20-1 to TRBJ2-7; the match to TRBD2 covers 8 bases. This CDR3 is 19 amino acids long. V lost 0 bases, J lost 3 bases, and 19 bases stayed unmatched. The germline CDR1 and CDR2 sequences are DFQATT and SNEGSKA (reference sequence). CDR3 protein: CSARDRPSGPREGFYEQYF. CDR3 nucleotides: TGCAGTGCTAGAGATCGTCCTAGCGGACCCCGGGAGGGGTTCTACGAGCAGTACTTC.

The table lists this clonotype with many counts. The chain carries TRBV18 and TRBJ1-1; the D gene is possibly TRBD1 (5 bases). The CDR3 has 15 residues. The V end was cut by 6 bases, the J end by 5 bases, with 19 bases between. CDR1 is KGHSH and CDR2 is LQKENI in the germline V gene. This CDR3 reads CASSPDQGDGTEAFF. CDR3 sequence (DNA): TGTGCCAGCTCGCCTGACCAGGGAGATGGGACTGAAGCTTTCTTT.